This T cell receptor (beta chain) was profiled in a study of T-cell memory formation after mild COVID-19. This clonotype showed up many times. UMIs and sample barcodes were carried by the TCR alpha and TCR beta cDNA libraries that 5'RACE produced using constant-segment primers. TCRdb reprocessed the 5' RACE reads with MiXCR, giving one entry per CDR3 protein. Of about 360,000 distinct CDR3 sequences listed, roughly 14% were seen once; the top ten hold less than 25%. J gave up 2 bases and V 1 base, and 10 bases lay outside the gene matches. Germline V gene data show CDR1 as SGHVS and CDR2 as FQNEAQ. The CDR3 length is 17 residues.

The chain joins TRBV7-8 to TRBJ2-5; 7 positions agree with TRBD2. The receptor comes from a man younger than 30 who had mild COVID-19 (a few samples of this study predate the infection). Cell type and time point are not known. Sequenced sample: PBMCs or a T cell subset sorted from them (not recorded which). Written as DNA, the CDR3 is TGTGCCAGCAGCTTAGTGTCAGGGCTAGCGGTACAAGAGACCCAGTACTTC. Translated: CASSLVSGLAVQETQYF.